A single sample gave rise to the 27 T cell receptor beta chains below, sequenced in a study of human T cells and chemical hapten exposure. TCRdb used MiXCR to reprocess the RACE reads, holding one entry per CDR3 protein. The sample lists 180,000 or so distinct CDR3 sequences, roughly 30% occurring once. This sample's time point: pre-sensitization, week 0. Treatment described: therapeutic diphenylcyclopropenone sensitization with weekly scalp DPC. The specimen comprised whole blood, sampled in connection with sensitization to the hapten diphenylcyclopropenone (DPC). The origin of the receptors is a woman aged 25 to 39 with alopecia areata. Some clones in this sample may be carry-over from other donors' samples.

This clonotype was recorded many times. The junction departs from the called germline gene at one end, perhaps through a read error. The chain uses TRBV27 and TRBJ2-6; no reliable D call. This CDR3 is built from 10 residues. Germline V CDR1 and CDR2: MNHEY, SMNVEV (reference sequence). CDR3 sequence (DNA): TGTGCCAGCAGCCCCGGGCTCTGGAGTTTC. Protein sequence: CASSPGLWSF.

This clonotype was picked up a small number of times. The chain recombines TRBV29-1 with TRBJ2-1, with D possibly matching TRBD1 (5 bases). CDR1 is SQVTM, CDR2 ANQGSEA, per germline. V lost 7 bases and J lost 2, with 12 bases in between. The CDR3 is made up of 13 amino acids. In DNA, the CDR3 is TGCAGCGCCGAAGGGGCCGCCTACAATGAGCAGTTCTTC. It translates to CSAEGAAYNEQFF.

This chain connects TRBV10-3 to TRBJ2-7; no definite D call. This CDR3 has 13 residues. Per germline, CDR1 ENHRY and CDR2 SYGVKD. Trimming shortened V by 2 bases and J by 3 bases, and 8 bases separated the two germline ends. The CDR3 here is CAISEVTDYEQYF. The CDR3 region has the DNA TGTGCCATCAGTGAGGTTACAGACTACGAGCAGTACTTC.

CDR3 nucleotide sequence: TGTGCCAGCAGTTTTAGGGACAGGCAAGAGACCCAGTACTTC. It encodes CASSFRDRQETQYF. The chain employs TRBV28 and TRBJ2-5; 8 nucleotides line up with TRBD1. Germline V CDR1 and CDR2: MDHEN, SYDVKM. J lost 2 bases, V lost 3 bases, and 2 bases had no gene match. The CDR3 has 14 residues.

The rearrangement joins TRBV28 to TRBJ1-2; D is possibly TRBD1 (5 bases). With 10 bases removed from V and 4 bases from J, the gap between germline ends came to 16 bases. The CDR3 runs 13 residues. CDR1 and CDR2 from the germline V gene are MDHEN and SYDVKM. CDR3 in amino acids: CATGLPGTYGYTF. In DNA form, the CDR3 reads TGTGCCACCGGTCTCCCCGGGACCTATGGCTACACCTTC.

This clonotype turned up a few times. V is TRBV12-3 or TRBV12-4 and J is TRBJ1-1, with D unresolved. This CDR3 contains 14 residues. V was shortened by 3 bases and J by 1 base, with 9 bases between the two germline ends. The CDR3 here is CASSFRAANTEAFF. The CDR3 DNA reads as TGTGCCAGCAGTTTCCGTGCGGCGAACACTGAAGCTTTCTTT.

V gene TRBV6-2 or TRBV6-3 combines with J gene TRBJ1-6; D is uncertain. Trimming removed 7 bases from V and 9 bases from J, with 7 bases in between. The V gene's germline CDR1 is MNHEY and CDR2 SVGEGT. The CDR3 length is 11 residues. The CDR3 loop is CASTGSSPLHF. The CDR3 bases are TGTGCCAGCACCGGGAGTTCACCCCTCCACTTT.

This rearrangement joins TRBV20-1 to TRBJ2-3, with unresolved D. The V end was cut by 5 bases, the J end by 4 bases, with 10 bases between. This CDR3 comprises 12 residues. Germline lookup yields CDR1 DFQATT and CDR2 SNEGSKA (reference sequence). Written as DNA, the CDR3 is TGCAGTGCTGAAAGGGTGGCAGATACGCAGTATTTT. It specifies CSAERVADTQYF.

The V and J genes are TRBV5-1 and TRBJ2-5; TRBD1 agrees at 7 bases. The CDR3 spans 15 residues. With 4 bases clipped from V and 3 bases from J, the junction kept 9 bases outside the gene matches. Germline V gene sequence: CDR1 SGHRS, CDR2 YFSETQ. The CDR3 here is CASSRTTGTEETQYF. In DNA form, the CDR3 reads TGCGCCAGCAGCCGCACTACCGGGACAGAAGAGACCCAGTACTTC.

The sample holds one count of this clonotype. The chain couples TRBV7-2 to TRBJ2-3; TRBD2 agrees at 9 bases. V was clipped by 1 base and J by 0 bases; unmatched bases: 5. The germline V gene encodes CDR1 SGHTA and CDR2 FQGNSA. This CDR3 region has 17 residues. The CDR3 DNA follows: TGTGCCAGCAGCTTAGTAGTAGCGGGAGCTAGCACAGATACGCAGTATTTT. Translation gives CASSLVVAGASTDTQYF.

This clonotype showed up just a few times. The V gene is TRBV28, the J gene TRBJ2-2; D remains unclear. The V gene's germline CDR1 is MDHEN and CDR2 SYDVKM. CDR3 size: 12 residues. V lost 5 bases, J lost 4 bases, and 5 bases lay in between. The CDR3 DNA follows: TGTGCCAGCAGTCGTAGCACCGGGGAGCTGTTTTTT. This codes for CASSRSTGELFF. Full variable domain (missing parts from reference TRBV28 and TRBJ2-2): DVKVTQSSRYLVKRTGEKVFLECVQDMDHENMFWYRQDPGLGLRLIYFSYDVKMKEKGDIPEGYSVSREKKERFSLILESASTNQTSMYLCASSRSTGELFFGEGSRLTVL.

In this sample, this clonotype turned up a few times. The J gene is TRBJ1-3, the V gene TRBV7-9, with D uncertain. The length of the CDR3 is 14 residues. From germline, CDR1 is SEHNR and CDR2 FQNEAQ (reference sequence). The V end lost 3 bases, the J end lost 2 bases, and 8 bases lay between the germline ends. The CDR3 nucleotides are TGTGCCAGCAGCTTTGCGGTGGCTGGAAACACCATATATTTT. Its protein is CASSFAVAGNTIYF.

About this clonotype: Being one base from a much bigger clone, this may be a read error. The rearrangement uses TRBV20-1 and TRBJ2-3; no clear D. Looked up from germline, CDR1 is DFQATT and CDR2 is SNEGSKA (reference sequence). Trimming cost V 4 bases and J 0 bases, with 14 bases left between them. The CDR3 covers 15 residues. CDR3 nucleotides: TGCAGTGCTAAAGATCCTCTGGGGAGCACAGATACGCAGTATTTT. Translation gives CSAKDPLGSTDTQYF.

This clonotype was seen a few times. CDR3 bases: TGTGCCAGCAGCCCGAGAAGCTGGGACAGGGATCCCGGGGAGCTGTTTTTT. Its translation is CASSPRSWDRDPGELFF. The J gene is TRBJ2-2, the V gene TRBV7-2, with TRBD1 identical over 9 bases. Germline CDR1 reads SGHTA; CDR2 reads FQGNSA. This CDR3 comprises 17 residues. J was trimmed by 6 bases and V by 5 bases; bases with no gene match: 13.

J is TRBJ2-5 and V is TRBV29-1, with 11 bases that match TRBD2. The CDR3 is 14 amino acids. Germline CDR1 is SQVTM and CDR2 is ANQGSEA. With 4 bases clipped from V and 1 base from J, the junction kept 2 bases outside the gene matches. The CDR3 region has the DNA TGCAGCGTTGCCCTAGCGGGAGGCCAAGAGACCCAGTACTTC. Protein sequence: CSVALAGGQETQYF.

The V call is TRBV7-9, the J call TRBJ1-6; the D is unclear. The CDR3 sequence is 12 residues long. Germline V gives CDR1 SEHNR, CDR2 FQNEAQ (reference sequence). Trimming shortened V by 3 bases and J by 6 bases, and 3 bases separated the two germline ends. CDR3 residues: CASSFGNSPLHF. CDR3 sequence (DNA): TGTGCCAGCAGCTTTGGTAATTCACCCCTCCACTTT. Full variable domain (rest looked up from reference TRBV7-9 and TRBJ1-6): DTGVSQNPRHKITKRGQNVTFRCDPISEHNRLYWYRQTLGQGPEFLTYFQNEAQLEKSRLLSDRFSAERPKGSFSTLEIQRTEQGDSAMYLCASSFGNSPLHFGNGTRLTVT.

This clonotype was seen more than once but under ten times. The chain is built from TRBV7-9 and TRBJ2-7, with 11 positions matching TRBD1. The CDR3 spans 17 residues. J lost 5 bases, V lost 3 bases, and 12 bases had no gene match. Germline lookup yields CDR1 SEHNR and CDR2 FQNEAQ (reference sequence). DNA for the CDR3: TGTGCCAGCAGCTTGAGACTCGGGACAGGGGGACTCGACGAGCAGTACTTC. It specifies CASSLRLGTGGLDEQYF.

The chain couples TRBV20-1 to TRBJ2-1, with D perhaps given as TRBD1 or TRBD2 (6 bases each). The CDR3 totals 15 residues. V was cut by 2 bases and J by 2 bases, with 13 bases left in between. Germline V gene lookup returns CDR1 DFQATT and CDR2 SNEGSKA (reference sequence). In nucleotides, the CDR3 is TGCAGTGCTAGATTCGGGGGCCAGCCCTACAATGAGCAGTTCTTC. Its protein is CSARFGGQPYNEQFF.

This clonotype was counted only a few times. The CDR3 nucleotides read TGTGCCAGCACTCAGGAGTTTGAAGCTTTCTTT. Protein sequence: CASTQEFEAFF. This chain uses TRBV28 with TRBJ1-1; D is unclear. The CDR3 consists of 11 residues. The germline V gene encodes CDR1 MDHEN and CDR2 SYDVKM. V shed 7 bases and J shed 7 bases, with 10 bases lying between them.

The chain carries TRBV6-1 and TRBJ2-1; 7 bases are shared with TRBD2. The CDR3 length is 16 residues. Germline CDR1 is MNHNS and CDR2 is SASEGT. With 6 bases clipped from V and 9 bases from J, the junction kept 17 bases outside the gene matches. The DNA of the CDR3 is TGTGCCAGCAGCCCCCTGAGCGCCCCTGGGAGGGGTGAGCAGTTCTTC. It is translated as CASSPLSAPGRGEQFF.

The gene calls are TRBV10-3 and TRBJ1-5; D gene uncertain. The germline CDR1 and CDR2 sequences are ENHRY and SYGVKD. The CDR3 has 14 residues. Trimming took off 3 bases at V and 3 bases at J, with 9 bases between the two ends. The CDR3 is CAISESGNNQPQHF. In nucleotides, the CDR3 is TGTGCCATCAGTGAATCCGGGAACAATCAGCCCCAGCATTTT.

This sequence joins TRBV9 and TRBJ2-7, with TRBD2 matching over 8 bases. CDR3 length: 15 amino acids. The junction had 4 bases not matched to a gene; V was cut back by 0 bases and J by 2 bases. Germline assignment: CDR1 SGDLS and CDR2 YYNGEE. The CDR3 is CASSVATGGPYEQYF. In DNA form, the CDR3 reads TGTGCCAGCAGCGTAGCTACGGGGGGGCCCTACGAGCAGTACTTC.

The table lists this clonotype with a few counts. V and J are TRBV5-1 and TRBJ1-2; D is undetermined. This CDR3 has 15 residues. Germline CDR1 SGHRS, CDR2 YFSETQ. Trimming stripped 0 bases from V and 0 bases from J, with 9 bases between. The CDR3 DNA reads as TGCGCCAGCAGCTTGGGGACGACCGCTAACTATGGCTACACCTTC. Its translation is CASSLGTTANYGYTF.

This clonotype has only a few counts. The chain links TRBV4-2 to TRBJ2-1, with D possibly TRBD2 on 6 matching bases. The V end lost 4 bases, the J end lost 0 bases, and 16 bases lay between the germline ends. The CDR3 has 17 residues. Germline lookup yields CDR1 LGHNA and CDR2 YNFKEQ. The CDR3 protein is CASSLGLLTSSYNEQFF. CDR3 in DNA: TGTGCCAGCAGCCTGGGACTCCTAACAAGCTCCTACAATGAGCAGTTCTTC.

The chain employs TRBV5-1 and TRBJ2-5; unclear D gene. Germline V gene lookup returns CDR1 SGHRS and CDR2 YFSETQ. Trimming shortened V by 4 bases and J by 0 bases, and 10 bases separated the two germline ends. This CDR3 has 14 residues. CDR3 sequence (DNA): TGCGCCAGCAGCACTGGACGGGACCAAGAGACCCAGTACTTC. Residues: CASSTGRDQETQYF.

The sample holds a few counts of this clonotype. The chain links TRBV5-4 to TRBJ2-2; D might be TRBD2 (5 bases). The CDR3 runs 16 residues. From germline, CDR1 is SGHNT and CDR2 YYREEE (reference sequence). V was trimmed by 0 bases and J by 3 bases, leaving 12 bases between them. The chain's CDR3 is CASSLGPSRDTGELFF. The CDR3 DNA reads TGTGCCAGCAGCTTGGGGCCTAGCAGAGACACCGGGGAGCTGTTTTTT.

This clonotype has more than one count but fewer than ten. The chain carries TRBV4-3 and TRBJ1-5, with 9 bases matching TRBD1. CDR1 is LGHNA, CDR2 YSLEER, per germline. The CDR3 totals 15 residues. Unmatched junction bases numbered 2, after V lost 0 bases and J lost 5 bases. CDR3 sequence reads: CASSQEWTGDQPQHF. CDR3 coding DNA: TGCGCCAGCAGCCAAGAATGGACAGGGGATCAGCCCCAGCATTTT.